The 25 T cell receptor beta chains reported below all come from one sample, sequenced in a study of blood T cell repertoires in COVID-19. The method was immunoSEQ multiplex PCR; TCRdb's version includes in-frame clones alone and lacks a portion of them. Of 350,000 to 400,000 clones in the sample, over 75% were seen once. The sequenced material came from PBMCs or T cells enriched from blood (not recorded which). The receptors originated from a woman between 25 and 40 years old with acute COVID-19.

This chain joins TRBV5-1 and TRBJ2-7; D not resolved. The germline CDR1 and CDR2 sequences are SGHRS and YFSETQ. The CDR3 is 14 residues long. Trimming removed 5 bases from V and 1 base from J, with 13 bases in between. Here the CDR3 reads CASRMYTPSYEQYF. The DNA for the CDR3 is TGCGCCAGCAGGATGTACACCCCTTCCTACGAGCAGTACTTC.

This chain links TRBV9 with TRBJ1-3; TRBD1 is a possible D gene (5 bases). This CDR3 has 17 amino acids. V was pared by 4 bases and J by 0 bases, with 17 bases between. In germline, CDR1 is SGDLS, CDR2 YYNGEE. The CDR3 DNA follows: TGTGCCAGCAGCCTAGCAGGGACTCAGAGCTCTGGAAACACCATATATTTT. It encodes CASSLAGTQSSGNTIYF.

The V call is TRBV7-2, the J call TRBJ1-3; D call uncertain. The CDR3 contains 14 residues. Trimming took off 1 base at V and 2 bases at J, with 6 bases between the two ends. Germline CDR1 SGHTA, CDR2 FQGNSA. CDR3 residues: CASSLGGAGNTIYF. CDR3 DNA sequence: TGTGCCAGCAGCTTAGGGGGAGCTGGAAACACCATATATTTT.

CDR3 sequence: CSVVRLAGISYNEQFF. The DNA for the CDR3 is TGCAGCGTTGTAAGACTAGCGGGGATCTCCTACAATGAGCAGTTCTTC. The J gene is TRBJ2-1, the V gene TRBV29-1; 11 bases line up with TRBD2. Trimming cost V 4 bases and J 0 bases; bases outside gene matches: 5. The CDR3 totals 16 residues. CDR1 SQVTM and CDR2 ANQGSEA come from the germline V gene.

The chain has TRBV19 and TRBJ1-3; 8 positions agree with TRBD1. The CDR3 is 16 amino acids. J was trimmed by 0 bases and V by 6 bases; bases with no gene match: 7. Germline V gives CDR1 LNHDA, CDR2 SQIVND (reference sequence). The CDR3 region has the DNA TGTGCCAGTAGCCCGGACAGGGACATCTCTGGAAACACCATATATTTT. This codes for CASSPDRDISGNTIYF.

The chain carries TRBV5-1 and TRBJ2-6; 8 bases are shared with TRBD1. There are 18 residues in the CDR3. V was pared by 1 base and J by 1 base, with 7 bases of the junction left unmatched. Germline V gives CDR1 SGHRS, CDR2 YFSETQ. CDR3 DNA: TGCGCCAGCAGCTTGCAGGGGGCGCTTGGTTCTGGGGCCAACGTCCTGACTTTC. Residues: CASSLQGALGSGANVLTF.

The J gene is TRBJ2-1, the V gene TRBV6-5; D unresolved. The CDR3 sequence is 15 residues long. The V end was cut by 2 bases, the J end by 4 bases, with 12 bases between. Per germline, CDR1 MNHEY and CDR2 SVGAGI. CDR3 coding DNA: TGTGCCAGCAGTTACGAGCCCCTTTATTACAATGAGCAGTTCTTC. It encodes CASSYEPLYYNEQFF.

With regard to this clone: The junction and the germline gene differ at one end; a read error may be behind it. The chain uses TRBV24-1 and TRBJ2-4, with TRBD1 identical over 8 bases. Germline V gene data show CDR1 as KGHDR and CDR2 as SFDVKD. The CDR3 contains 13 residues. The CDR3 bases are TGTGCCACCAGTGTCTCGGACAGGGTCGGATTAGAGTTC. Protein: CATSVSDRVGLEF.

Comments on this clone: Other nucleotide sequences in the sample specify the same CDR3. This rearrangement joins TRBV12-3 or TRBV12-4 to TRBJ1-1, with D unclear. The V and J ends lost 4 bases and 5 bases respectively, with 8 bases between them. CDR3 length: 12 residues. This CDR3 is CASSSGGTEAFF. DNA for the CDR3: TGTGCCAGCAGTTCCGGAGGGACTGAAGCTTTCTTT.

The rearrangement links TRBV5-4 to TRBJ2-3, with D possibly TRBD1 on 6 matching bases. Germline V CDR1 and CDR2: SGHNT, YYREEE (reference sequence). The CDR3 has 15 residues. The V gene lost 2 bases and the J gene lost 2 bases, with 12 bases spanning the gap. The CDR3 nucleotides are TGTGCCAGCAGCTTCTTCGGGACAAACACAGATACGCAGTATTTT. It translates to CASSFFGTNTDTQYF.

This clone turned up a few times. The chain carries TRBV9 and TRBJ1-2, with D unclear. In germline, CDR1 is SGDLS, CDR2 YYNGEE. Trimming shortened V by 0 bases and J by 2 bases, and 8 bases separated the two germline ends. This CDR3 has 14 amino acids. The CDR3: CASSVDDKNYGYTF. CDR3 nucleotide sequence: TGTGCCAGCAGCGTAGATGACAAAAACTATGGCTACACCTTC. The full variable domain, in which reference TRBV9 and TRBJ1-2 provide the parts outside the CDR3, is DSGVTQTPKHLITATGQRVTLRCSPRSGDLSVYWYQQSLDQGLQFLIQYYNGEERAKGNILERFSAQQFPDLHSELNLSSLELGDSALYFCASSVDDKNYGYTFGSGTRLTVV.

CDR3 DNA sequence: TGTGCCAGCAGACCCGGGACTAGCGCTTACAATGAGCAGTTCTTC. Its protein product is CASRPGTSAYNEQFF. This chain links TRBV3-1 (or the pseudogene TRBV3-2) with TRBJ2-1, with 10 bases aligning to TRBD2. Germline-derived CDR1 and CDR2 are LGHDT and YNNKEL (reference sequence). There are 15 residues in the CDR3. V gave up 6 bases and J gave up 4 bases; unmatched junction bases: 6.

CDR3 DNA sequence: TGTGCCAGCAGCTTAGAACCGGGATACTCCACAGATACGCAGTATTTT. This translates into CASSLEPGYSTDTQYF. The genes are TRBV7-2 and TRBJ2-3; the D gene is possibly TRBD2 (5 bases). This CDR3 has 16 amino acids. Trimming cost V 1 base and J 2 bases, with 13 bases left between them. The germline gives CDR1 SGHTA, CDR2 FQGNSA. Filled out from reference TRBV7-2 and TRBJ2-3, the complete variable domain reads GAGVSQSPSNKVTEKGKDVELRCDPISGHTALYWYRQSLGQGLEFLIYFQGNSAPDKSGLPSDRFSAERTGGSVSTLTIQRTQQEDSAVYLCASSLEPGYSTDTQYFGPGTRLTVL.

The chain uses TRBV30 and TRBJ1-2, with D uncertain. Deletions cut 1 base from V and 4 bases from J, with 10 bases between. The germline V gene encodes CDR1 GTSNPN and CDR2 SVGIG (reference sequence). CDR3 length equals 13 residues. CDR3 in amino acids: CAWSGEQLYGYTF. As DNA, the CDR3 is TGTGCCTGGAGTGGAGAACAGCTCTATGGCTACACCTTC.

The chain uses TRBV7-4 and TRBJ1-6; possible D gene TRBD1, 6 bases. With 2 bases removed from V and 5 bases from J, the gap between germline ends came to 19 bases. The germline V gene has CDR1 SGHVT and CDR2 SQSDAQ. There are 18 residues in the CDR3. CDR3 in amino acids: CASSLRPRRQANNSPLHF. The CDR3 nucleotides are TGTGCCAGCAGCTTACGCCCCCGACGACAGGCCAATAATTCACCCCTCCACTTT.

The chain links TRBV7-6 to TRBJ1-1; D is possibly TRBD1 (5 bases). Trimming took off 2 bases at V and 6 bases at J, with 10 bases between the two ends. Germline loops: CDR1 SGHVS, CDR2 FNYEAQ. CDR3 length equals 13 residues. CDR3 DNA sequence: TGTGCCAGCAGCTTAAATCGGGGGTCTGAAGCTTTCTTT. This codes for CASSLNRGSEAFF.

This clone was observed a single time. This chain links TRBV21-1 with TRBJ1-2; TRBD1, as called in the table, went unchecked against the DNA. TRBV21-1 is shown as a pseudogene. The CDR3 totals 14 residues. CDR3 in DNA: TGTGCCAGCAGCAGGACAGCCTCTAACTATGGCTACACCTTC. This translates into CASSRTASNYGYTF.

The chain uses TRBV2 and TRBJ2-1; D remains ambiguous. Looked up from germline, CDR1 is SNHLY and CDR2 is FYNNEI. This CDR3 is built from 13 residues. Deletions cut 3 bases from V and 6 bases from J, with 9 bases between. The CDR3 DNA reads TGTGCCAGCAGTGATTTACGAGGCAATGAGCAGTTCTTC. Translating it yields CASSDLRGNEQFF.

This chain connects TRBV3-1 (or the pseudogene TRBV3-2) to TRBJ1-1; 7 nucleotides line up with TRBD1. This CDR3 is built from 16 residues. Per the germline V gene, CDR1 is LGHDT and CDR2 is YNNKEL (reference sequence). V lost 0 bases, J lost 5 bases, and 9 bases stayed unmatched. The CDR3 here is CASSQERGRGWTEAFF. The CDR3 DNA is TGTGCCAGCAGCCAAGAAAGGGGCAGGGGGTGGACTGAAGCTTTCTTT.

This clone has just one count. V is TRBV5-1 and J is TRBJ1-4, with a possible D match to TRBD1 (6 bases). V lost 1 base and J lost 7, with 11 bases in between. CDR1 and CDR2 from the germline V gene are SGHRS and YFSETQ. The CDR3 is 14 amino acids. CDR3 protein: CASSLQGSGEKLFF. The CDR3 nucleotides are TGCGCCAGCAGCTTGCAGGGGTCGGGTGAAAAACTGTTTTTT.

The V call is TRBV7-2, the J call TRBJ2-7; TRBD1 might be the D (6 bases). Between the trimmed V and J ends, which lost 2 bases and 1 base, there was a span of 18 bases. Germline V CDR1 and CDR2: SGHTA, FQGNSA. The CDR3 extends over 17 amino acids. CDR3 sequence (DNA): TGTGCCAGCAGCTTATCCCCCGGACAGTCTATTTCCTACGAGCAGTACTTC. This translates into CASSLSPGQSISYEQYF.

The chain couples TRBV10-2 to TRBJ1-1; TRBD1 aligns across 7 bases. V lost 3 bases and J lost 4; bases outside the gene matches: 5. There are 14 residues in the CDR3. From germline, CDR1 is WSHSY and CDR2 SAAADI. CDR3 DNA: TGCGCCAGCAGTGAAACCAGGGGGTTCACTGAAGCTTTCTTT. Translated, it gives CASSETRGFTEAFF.

The chain couples TRBV5-6 to TRBJ2-1; D is uncertain. Trimming pared 0 bases from V and 0 bases from J, leaving 10 bases between. There are 16 residues in the CDR3. Germline lookup yields CDR1 SGHDT and CDR2 YYEEEE. CDR3: CASSLDSYSSYNEQFF. CDR3 nucleotide sequence: TGTGCCAGCAGCTTGGACAGCTACAGCTCCTACAATGAGCAGTTCTTC.

The rearrangement joins TRBV11-2 to TRBJ1-2, with D perhaps matching TRBD1 (6 bases). CDR1 and CDR2 from the germline V gene are SGHAT and FQNNGV. CDR3 length: 12 residues. V gave up 6 bases and J gave up 7 bases, with 12 bases separating them. The CDR3 coding sequence is TGTGCCAGCAGTCCCGGACAGCTTGGCTACACCTTC. Translation gives CASSPGQLGYTF.

This clone appeared a few times. In DNA form, the CDR3 reads TGTGCCTGGAGCTACGTCCTGCTCAATGAGCAGTTCTTC. Amino acid sequence: CAWSYVLLNEQFF. The chain is built from TRBV30 and TRBJ2-1; D is unresolved. The CDR3 sequence is 13 residues long. Germline V gene data show CDR1 as GTSNPN and CDR2 as SVGIG (reference sequence). V lost 3 bases to trimming and J lost 6 bases, with 12 bases between them.